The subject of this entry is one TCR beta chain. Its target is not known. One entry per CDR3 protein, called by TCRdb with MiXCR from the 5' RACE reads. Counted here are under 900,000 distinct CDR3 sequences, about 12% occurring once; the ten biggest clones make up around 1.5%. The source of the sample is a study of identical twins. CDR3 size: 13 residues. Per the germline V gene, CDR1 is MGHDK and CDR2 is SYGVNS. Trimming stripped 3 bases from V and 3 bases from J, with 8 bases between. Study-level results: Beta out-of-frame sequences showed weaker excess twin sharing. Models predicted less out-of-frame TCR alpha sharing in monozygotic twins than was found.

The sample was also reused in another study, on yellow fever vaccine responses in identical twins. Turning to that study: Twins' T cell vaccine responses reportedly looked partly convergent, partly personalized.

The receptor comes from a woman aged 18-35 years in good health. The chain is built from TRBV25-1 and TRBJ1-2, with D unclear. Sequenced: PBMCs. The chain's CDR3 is CASSDQAYYGYTF. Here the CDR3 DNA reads TGTGCCAGCAGTGATCAGGCGTACTATGGCTACACCTTC.